A single T cell receptor (beta chain) is shown here with its context. The antigen is not known. The unexposed donors gave CD4+ T cells in about 2011-2019, prior to COVID-19. CD4+ T cells were isolated from the cells after more than 8 days of culture. Cells permitting, SARS-CoV-2 S/N and four cold-coronavirus spikes were tested on unexposed-donor CD4+ T cells. Cultures held two million PBMCs per well with approximately 9.8 IU/ml IL-2. This record belongs to a study of CD4 T cells in relation to SARS-CoV-2 and coronaviruses. Profiling relied on immunoSEQ multiplex PCR, and the TCRdb table lists in-frame clones only, not all of them. This repertoire shows about 12,000 clones, roughly 65% found once; its top ten account for about 7.6%. Germline V gives CDR1 GTSNPN, CDR2 SVGIG (reference sequence). This CDR3 contains 15 residues. The V end was cut by 4 bases, the J end by 2 bases, with 12 bases between.

V usage is TRBV30 and J usage is TRBJ1-6, with unresolved D. The clonotype originates from a human donor in good health. The sequenced sample consisted of CD4+ T cells from PBMCs, cultured in vitro. The CDR3 is CAWTLQPPYNSPLHF. CDR3 coding DNA: TGTGCCTGGACTCTACAGCCTCCCTATAATTCACCCCTCCACTTT. Filled out from reference TRBV30 and TRBJ1-6, the complete variable domain reads SQTIHQWPATLVQPVGSPLSLECTVEGTSNPNLYWYRQAAGRGLQLLFYSVGIGQISSEVPQNLSASRPQDRQFILSSKKLLLSDSGFYLCAWTLQPPYNSPLHFGNGTRLTVT.